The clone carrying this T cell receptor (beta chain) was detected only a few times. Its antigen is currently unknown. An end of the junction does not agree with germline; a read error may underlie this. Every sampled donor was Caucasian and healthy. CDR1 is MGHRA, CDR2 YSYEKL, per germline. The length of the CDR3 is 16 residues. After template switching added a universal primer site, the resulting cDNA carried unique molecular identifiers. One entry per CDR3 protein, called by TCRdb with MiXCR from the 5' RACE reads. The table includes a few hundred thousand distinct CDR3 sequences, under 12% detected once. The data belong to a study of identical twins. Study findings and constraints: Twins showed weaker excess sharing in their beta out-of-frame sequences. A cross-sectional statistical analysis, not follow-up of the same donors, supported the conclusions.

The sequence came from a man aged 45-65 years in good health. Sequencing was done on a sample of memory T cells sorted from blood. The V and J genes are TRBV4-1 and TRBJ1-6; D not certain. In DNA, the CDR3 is TGCGCCAGCAGCAAAGAAGGGAGGAGCCCGTATTCACCCCTCCACTTT. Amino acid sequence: CASSKEGRSPYSPLHF.